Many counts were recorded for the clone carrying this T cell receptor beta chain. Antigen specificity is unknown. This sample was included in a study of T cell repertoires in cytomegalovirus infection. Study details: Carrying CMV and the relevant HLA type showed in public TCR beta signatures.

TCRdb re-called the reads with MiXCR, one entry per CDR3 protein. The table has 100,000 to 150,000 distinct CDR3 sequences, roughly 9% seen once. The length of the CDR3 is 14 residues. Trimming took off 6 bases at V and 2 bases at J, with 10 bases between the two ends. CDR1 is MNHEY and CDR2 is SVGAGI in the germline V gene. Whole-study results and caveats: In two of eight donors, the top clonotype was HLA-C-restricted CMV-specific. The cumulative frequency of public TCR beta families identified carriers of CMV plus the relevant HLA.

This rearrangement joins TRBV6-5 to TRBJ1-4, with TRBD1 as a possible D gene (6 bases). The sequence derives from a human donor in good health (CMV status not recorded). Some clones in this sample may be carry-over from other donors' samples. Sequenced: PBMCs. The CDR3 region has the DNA TGTGCCAGCAGGAGGGGGTGGACTAATGAAAAACTGTTTTTT. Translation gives CASRRGWTNEKLFF.